Sequencing of this T cell receptor (beta chain) was carried out in a study of long-term antiretroviral therapy in people with HIV. Every sample had about 0.85-11 million cryopreserved PBMC in it before DNA extraction. Survey level was the resolution at which the v3.0 immunoSEQ assay ran. Sequencing was performed with immunoSEQ multiplex PCR; in TCRdb, only in-frame clones are kept and a portion is missing. The sample yields about 33,000 clones, roughly 97% seen once. Study findings and constraints: Pre-ART clonal expansions dominated every time point's repertoire. Spans of CDR3 length were tighter for HIV repertoires than for controls.

The CDR3 consists of 16 residues. Germline CDR1 and CDR2: SGHRS and YFSETQ. Trimming took 4 bases from V and 2 from J, leaving 17 bases between them. A note on this clone: Its antigen remains unidentified.

The source is a young man with HIV. Sequencing used unsorted PBMCs, obtained 6.9 years after starting antiretroviral therapy. The chain joins TRBV5-1 to TRBJ2-3; D gene uncertain. The CDR3 sequence is CASSRPGRQPTDTQYF. The DNA of the CDR3 is TGCGCCAGCAGCCGACCCGGACGGCAGCCCACAGATACGCAGTATTTT.